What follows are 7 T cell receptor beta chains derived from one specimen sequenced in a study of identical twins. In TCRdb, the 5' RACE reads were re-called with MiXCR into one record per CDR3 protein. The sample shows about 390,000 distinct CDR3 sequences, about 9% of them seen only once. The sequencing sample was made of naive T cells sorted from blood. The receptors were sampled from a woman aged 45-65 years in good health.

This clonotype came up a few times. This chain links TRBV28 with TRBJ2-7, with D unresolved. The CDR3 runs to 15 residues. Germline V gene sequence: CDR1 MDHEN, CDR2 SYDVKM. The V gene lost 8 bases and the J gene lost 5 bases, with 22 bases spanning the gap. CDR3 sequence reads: CASGFPERVPHEQYF. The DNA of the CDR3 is TGTGCCAGCGGCTTCCCGGAAAGGGTTCCCCACGAGCAGTACTTC.

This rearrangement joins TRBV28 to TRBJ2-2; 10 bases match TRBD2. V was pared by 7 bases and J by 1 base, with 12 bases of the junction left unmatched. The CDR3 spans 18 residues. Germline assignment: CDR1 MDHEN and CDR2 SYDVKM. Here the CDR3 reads CASKVEREGAQNTGELFF. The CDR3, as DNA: TGTGCCAGCAAGGTGGAGCGGGAGGGGGCCCAGAACACCGGGGAGCTGTTTTTT.

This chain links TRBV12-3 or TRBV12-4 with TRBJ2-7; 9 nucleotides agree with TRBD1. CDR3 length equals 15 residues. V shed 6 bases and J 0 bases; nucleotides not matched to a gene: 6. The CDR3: CASRSTGGRSYEQYF. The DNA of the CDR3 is TGTGCCAGCAGGTCGACAGGGGGGCGCTCCTACGAGCAGTACTTC.

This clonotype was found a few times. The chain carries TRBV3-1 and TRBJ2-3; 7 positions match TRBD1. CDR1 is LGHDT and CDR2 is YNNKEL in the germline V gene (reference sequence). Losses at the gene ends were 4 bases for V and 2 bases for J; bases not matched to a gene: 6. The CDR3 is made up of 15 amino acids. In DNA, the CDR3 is TGTGCCAGCAGCCTTCCGACAGGGAACACAGATACGCAGTATTTT. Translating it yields CASSLPTGNTDTQYF.

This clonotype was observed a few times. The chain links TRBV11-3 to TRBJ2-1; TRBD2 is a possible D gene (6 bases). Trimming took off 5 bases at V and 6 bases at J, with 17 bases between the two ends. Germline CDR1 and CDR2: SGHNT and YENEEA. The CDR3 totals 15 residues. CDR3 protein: CASSPLGLATNEQFF. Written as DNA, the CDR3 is TGTGCCAGCAGCCCCCTGGGGCTAGCGACCAATGAGCAGTTCTTC. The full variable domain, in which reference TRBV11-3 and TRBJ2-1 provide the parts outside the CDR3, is EAGVVQSPRYKIIEKKQPVAFWCNPISGHNTLYWYLQNLGQGPELLIRYENEEAVDDSQLPKDRFSAERLKGVDSTLKIQPAELGDSAVYLCASSPLGLATNEQFFGPGTRLTVL.

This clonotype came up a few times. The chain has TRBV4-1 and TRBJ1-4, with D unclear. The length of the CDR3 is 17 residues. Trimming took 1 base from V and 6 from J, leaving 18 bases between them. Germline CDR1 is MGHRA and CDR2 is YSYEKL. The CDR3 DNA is TGCGCCAGCAGCCAAGTCGGCAGGAGGGCTGTGGATGAAAAACTGTTTTTT. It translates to CASSQVGRRAVDEKLFF.

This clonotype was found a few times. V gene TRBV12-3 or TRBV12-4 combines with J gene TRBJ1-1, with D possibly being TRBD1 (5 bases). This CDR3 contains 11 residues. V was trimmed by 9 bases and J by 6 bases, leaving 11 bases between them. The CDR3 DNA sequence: TGTGCCAGTGACCGGGGGGCTGAAGCTTTCTTT. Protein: CASDRGAEAFF.